These 15 T cell receptor beta chains were all obtained from the same sample, sequenced in a study of blood T cell repertoires in COVID-19. Sequenced by immunoSEQ multiplex PCR; TCRdb stores in-frame clones only, minus some. The sample records under 250,000 clones, over 80% being singletons. Sequencing was performed on peripheral blood. The receptors shown here come from a man between 40 and 49 years old with acute or convalescent COVID-19.

The V gene is TRBV28, the J gene TRBJ1-6; D is possibly TRBD1 (5 bases). Germline CDR1 MDHEN, CDR2 SYDVKM. The length of the CDR3 is 16 residues. The V and J ends lost 6 bases and 2 bases respectively, with 14 bases between them. Here the CDR3 reads CASRDSLDAYNSPLHF. The CDR3 region has the DNA TGTGCCAGCAGAGACAGCTTGGACGCCTATAATTCACCCCTCCACTTT.

V gene TRBV12-3 or TRBV12-4 combines with J gene TRBJ2-1, with 10 bases that match TRBD2. Germline trimming cut 5 bases from V and 9 bases from J; bases unmatched to any gene: 4. CDR3 size: 13 residues. The CDR3 DNA sequence: TGTGCCAGCAGTAGCGGGAGGGCGGGTGAGCAGTTCTTC. It codes for CASSSGRAGEQFF.

V is TRBV29-1 and J is TRBJ1-2; no definite D call. Between the trimmed V and J ends, which lost 3 bases and 5 bases, there was a span of 10 bases. From germline, CDR1 is SQVTM and CDR2 ANQGSEA. CDR3 length equals 12 residues. CDR3 coding DNA: TGCAGCGTTGAGGAAGGGAGGTATGGCTACACCTTC. Translating gives CSVEEGRYGYTF.

The chain couples TRBV5-1 to TRBJ2-5; TRBD1 is a possible D gene (6 bases). Germline loops: CDR1 SGHRS, CDR2 YFSETQ. The CDR3 consists of 15 residues. Trimming pared 4 bases from V and 2 bases from J, leaving 15 bases between. The CDR3 DNA follows: TGCGCCAGCAGCCAATTACAGGGAGCACAAGAGACCCAGTACTTC. This codes for CASSQLQGAQETQYF.

The rearrangement uses TRBV30 and TRBJ2-5; tentative D call: TRBD1 (6 bases). CDR3 size: 15 residues. The germline V and J ends were trimmed by 1 base and 0 bases, with 12 bases remaining between them. Germline CDR1 is GTSNPN and CDR2 is SVGIG (reference sequence). The CDR3 bases are TGTGCCTGGAGTGCAGGGGCGTTTAACCAAGAGACCCAGTACTTC. It yields the protein CAWSAGAFNQETQYF. Filled out from reference TRBV30 and TRBJ2-5, the complete variable domain reads SQTIHQWPATLVQPVGSPLSLECTVEGTSNPNLYWYRQAAGRGLQLLFYSVGIGQISSEVPQNLSASRPQDRQFILSSKKLLLSDSGFYLCAWSAGAFNQETQYFGPGTRLLVL.

In nucleotides, the CDR3 is TGTGCCAGCAGCCAAGATCGTCACCAGGGGAACTTGATAACTAATGAAAAACTGTTTTTT. As protein: CASSQDRHQGNLITNEKLFF. The chain employs TRBV4-2 and TRBJ1-4, with D possibly TRBD1 on 6 matching bases. V was trimmed by 0 bases and J by 1 base, leaving 21 bases between them. The CDR3 covers 20 residues. The germline V gene encodes CDR1 LGHNA and CDR2 YNFKEQ.

This rearrangement joins TRBV28 to TRBJ2-7; D might be TRBD1 (5 bases). Germline-derived CDR1 and CDR2 are MDHEN and SYDVKM. V lost 6 bases to trimming and J lost 3 bases, with 21 bases between them. The CDR3 is 16 amino acids. The CDR3 region has the DNA TGTGCCAGCAGCACCCAGACAGTCCCCCAGATCTACGAGCAGTACTTC. It encodes CASSTQTVPQIYEQYF.

This chain links TRBV18 with TRBJ2-2; a possible D gene is TRBD2 (5 bases). CDR1 is KGHSH and CDR2 is LQKENI in the germline V gene. Trimming cost V 4 bases and J 5 bases, with 8 bases left between them. This CDR3 is built from 13 residues. The CDR3 protein is CASSQTRTGELFF. The CDR3 DNA follows: TGTGCCAGCTCACAAACTAGAACCGGGGAGCTGTTTTTT.

This rearrangement joins TRBV20-1 to TRBJ1-5, with D tentatively TRBD1 (6 bases). Germline CDR1 is DFQATT and CDR2 is SNEGSKA (reference sequence). The CDR3 totals 15 residues. V lost 3 bases, J lost 2 bases, and 14 bases lay in between. The CDR3 protein is CSASGGPVGNQPQHF. The DNA for the CDR3 is TGCAGTGCTAGTGGGGGGCCAGTGGGCAATCAGCCCCAGCATTTT.

In DNA, the CDR3 is TGCGCCAGCAGCTCCAGAGGACAGGGGGCCCTGAATGAGCAGTTCTTC. Residues: CASSSRGQGALNEQFF. This chain connects TRBV5-1 to TRBJ2-1, with 11 bases that match TRBD1. CDR1 is SGHRS, CDR2 YFSETQ, per germline. Unmatched junction bases numbered 9, after V lost 3 bases and J lost 7 bases. The CDR3 covers 16 residues.

This clone came up a few times. This sequence joins TRBV6-4 and TRBJ2-2; D is undetermined. There are 15 residues in the CDR3. Trimming pared 6 bases from V and 2 bases from J, leaving 13 bases between. In germline, CDR1 is MRHNA, CDR2 SNTAGT. The CDR3 protein is CASRPTAFNTGELFF. The CDR3 DNA reads TGTGCCAGCAGGCCCACTGCATTTAACACCGGGGAGCTGTTTTTT.

This chain joins TRBV15 and TRBJ2-7, with 14 bases that match TRBD2. CDR1 is LNHNV and CDR2 is YYDKDF in the germline V gene (reference sequence). J was trimmed by 5 bases and V by 4 bases; bases with no gene match: 7. CDR3 length: 16 residues. The CDR3 bases are TGTGCCACCAGCAAGGGACTAGCGGGAGCTCTGAACGAGCAGTACTTC. This encodes CATSKGLAGALNEQYF.

This chain joins TRBV7-9 and TRBJ1-1; 9 nucleotides match TRBD1. The V gene's germline CDR1 is SEHNR and CDR2 FQNEAQ (reference sequence). This CDR3 spans 14 amino acids. The V and J ends lost 5 bases and 4 bases, in that order; junction bases with no gene match: 5. The CDR3 spells CASSLLDRGTEAFF. Written as DNA, the CDR3 is TGTGCCAGCAGCCTCCTGGACAGGGGCACTGAAGCTTTCTTT.

This chain connects TRBV3-1 (or the pseudogene TRBV3-2) to TRBJ2-5; D possibly corresponds to TRBD2 (5 bases). V lost 7 bases, J lost 1 base, and 13 bases lay in between. Germline lookup yields CDR1 LGHDT and CDR2 YNNKEL (reference sequence). There are 14 residues in the CDR3. Here the CDR3 reads CASNEKAVQETQYF. CDR3 nucleotides: TGTGCCAGCAATGAGAAAGCGGTCCAAGAGACCCAGTACTTC.

This sequence joins TRBV7-9 and TRBJ1-1; D not resolved. V lost 5 bases and J 11 bases, leaving 18 bases between the germline ends. The CDR3 sequence is 13 residues long. The germline CDR1 and CDR2 sequences are SEHNR and FQNEAQ (reference sequence). The CDR3 protein is CASSLDTYQGAFF. CDR3 in DNA: TGTGCCAGCAGCCTCGACACCTACCAAGGTGCTTTCTTT.